A single sample is the source of the 11 T cell receptor beta chains below, sequenced in a study of T cells in Graves' hyperthyroidism and ophthalmopathy. Amplified TCR beta CDR3 regions came from RNA transcripts. The HTBI set primed first-round TCR CDR3 RT-PCR. One entry per CDR3 protein, called by TCRdb with MiXCR from the multiplex PCR reads. The table records roughly 700,000 distinct CDR3 sequences, roughly 17% of them present only once. What was sequenced was blood. Receptors were obtained from a man aged 50 to 59 with Graves' hyperthyroidism.

This clonotype came up a few times. The chain carries TRBV18 and TRBJ1-2; the match to TRBD1 covers 9 bases. In germline, CDR1 is KGHSH, CDR2 LQKENI. The CDR3 has 16 residues. J gave up 8 bases and V 1 base, and 11 bases lay outside the gene matches. CDR3 region: CASSPRDQGQGAGYTF. Written as DNA, the CDR3 is TGTGCCAGCTCACCACGAGACCAGGGACAGGGTGCGGGCTACACCTTC.

This clonotype was detected a few times. The chain uses TRBV28 and TRBJ2-2; D may be TRBD1 (6 bases). The V gene lost 6 bases and the J gene lost 3 bases, with 17 bases spanning the gap. The length of the CDR3 is 16 residues. Germline values: CDR1 MDHEN, CDR2 SYDVKM. CDR3 loop: CASRLFGQRDTGELFF. The CDR3 coding sequence is TGTGCCAGCAGACTCTTCGGACAGAGAGACACCGGGGAGCTGTTTTTT.

For this clonotype: Just one base apart from a much larger clone, this may be a read error. The V and J genes are TRBV5-6 and TRBJ2-1; D unclear. The germline V gene has CDR1 SGHDT and CDR2 YYEEEE. CDR3 size: 11 residues. V was trimmed by 4 bases and J by 4 bases, leaving 3 bases between them. The chain's CDR3 is CASSKYNEQFF. The CDR3 DNA reads as TGTGCCAGCAGCAAGTACAATGAGCAGTTCTTC. Combining the CDR3 with reference TRBV5-6 and TRBJ2-1 gives the whole variable domain DAGVTQSPTHLIKTRGQQVTLRCSPKSGHDTVSWYQQALGQGPQFIFQYYEEEERQRGNFPDRFSGHQFPNYSSELNVNALLLGDSALYLCASSKYNEQFFGPGTRLTVL.

Many counts were recorded for this clonotype. The J gene is TRBJ1-2, the V gene TRBV12-3 or TRBV12-4, with D tentatively TRBD1 (6 bases). Trimming took 6 bases from V and 0 from J, leaving 17 bases between them. This CDR3 spans 16 amino acids. In DNA form, the CDR3 reads TGTGCCAGCAGCTGGGACGGGACACAAGCTAACTATGGCTACACCTTC. Its translation is CASSWDGTQANYGYTF.

This clonotype has a handful of counts. V usage is TRBV27 and J usage is TRBJ2-7, with 9 nucleotides matching TRBD1. Losses at the gene ends were 4 bases for V and 3 bases for J; bases not matched to a gene: 7. Germline CDR1 and CDR2: MNHEY and SMNVEV (reference sequence). This CDR3 has 15 residues. The CDR3 is CASSSGTGSNYEQYF. The CDR3 coding sequence is TGTGCCAGCAGTTCGGGGACAGGGTCAAACTACGAGCAGTACTTC.

This clonotype was observed a few times. The gene calls are TRBV30 and TRBJ2-3, with TRBD2 identical over 14 bases. Per the germline V gene, CDR1 is GTSNPN and CDR2 is SVGIG (reference sequence). There are 15 residues in the CDR3. Trimming at V came to 4 bases and at J to 5 bases, leaving 5 bases not matched to a gene. The CDR3, as DNA: TGTGCCTGGAACACAGGGACTAGCGGGGGAGATACGCAGTATTTT. Protein sequence: CAWNTGTSGGDTQYF.

This clonotype showed up many times. The chain couples TRBV27 to TRBJ1-4, with D tentatively TRBD1 (6 bases). CDR3 length: 16 residues. Trimming removed 5 bases from V and 7 bases from J, with 20 bases in between. Per germline, CDR1 MNHEY and CDR2 SMNVEV (reference sequence). CDR3 coding DNA: TGTGCCAGCAGTCCAGTCGCTTCACAGGGAGGTGAAAAACTGTTTTTT. The encoded protein is CASSPVASQGGEKLFF.

This clonotype was observed a few times. This sequence joins TRBV20-1 and TRBJ1-4; 9 bases fit TRBD1. This CDR3 is built from 15 residues. With V trimmed by 6 bases and J by 4 bases, 9 bases remained unmatched. The germline V gene has CDR1 DFQATT and CDR2 SNEGSKA (reference sequence). The chain's CDR3 is CSAKNRDRDNEKLFF. The CDR3 coding sequence is TGCAGTGCGAAAAACAGGGACAGGGATAATGAAAAACTGTTTTTT.

Only a few counts were recorded for this clonotype. This rearrangement joins TRBV5-1 to TRBJ2-6; D is uncertain. The V end lost 4 bases, the J end lost 0 bases, and 17 bases lay between the germline ends. Germline values: CDR1 SGHRS, CDR2 YFSETQ. There are 18 residues in the CDR3. CDR3 loop: CASSPVRTRFSGANVLTF. CDR3 DNA sequence: TGCGCCAGCAGCCCCGTCCGGACCAGGTTCTCTGGGGCCAACGTCCTGACTTTC.

Concerning this clonotype itself: This may be a read error, as it is one base from a much larger clone. The V gene is TRBV9, the J gene TRBJ1-2; D unresolved. Germline V lookup: CDR1 SGDLS, CDR2 YYNGEE. V was trimmed by 0 bases and J by 5 bases, leaving 17 bases between them. CDR3 length equals 16 residues. Here the CDR3 reads CASSVVVGGKGYGYTF. The CDR3 DNA is TGTGCCAGCAGCGTAGTTGTTGGAGGTAAAGGGTATGGCTACACCTTC.

This clonotype was picked up a small number of times. V is TRBV24-1 and J is TRBJ2-3; D remains ambiguous. The CDR3 spans 14 residues. Germline assignment: CDR1 KGHDR and CDR2 SFDVKD. The V end was cut by 3 bases, the J end by 5 bases, with 11 bases between. The CDR3 loop reads CATSDQLTVDTQYF. DNA for the CDR3: TGTGCCACCAGTGATCAGCTTACGGTAGATACGCAGTATTTT.